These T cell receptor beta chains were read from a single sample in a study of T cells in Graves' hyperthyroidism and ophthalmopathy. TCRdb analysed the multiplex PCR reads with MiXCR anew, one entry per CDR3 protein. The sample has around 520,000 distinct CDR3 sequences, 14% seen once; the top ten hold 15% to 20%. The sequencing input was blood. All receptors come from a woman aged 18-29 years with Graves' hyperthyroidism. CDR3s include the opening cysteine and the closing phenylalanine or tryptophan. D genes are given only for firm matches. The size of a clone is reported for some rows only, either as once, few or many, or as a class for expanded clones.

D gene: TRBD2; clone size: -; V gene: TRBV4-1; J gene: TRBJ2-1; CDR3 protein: CASSRGLVLAVYEQFF; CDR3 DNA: TGCGCCAGCAGCCGTGGTTTAGTACTAGCGGTGTATGAGCAGTTCTTC
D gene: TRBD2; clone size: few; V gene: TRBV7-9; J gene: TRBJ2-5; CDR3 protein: CASSFNSGASQETQYF; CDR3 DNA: TGTGCCAGCAGCTTTAATAGCGGGGCTAGTCAAGAGACCCAGTACTTC
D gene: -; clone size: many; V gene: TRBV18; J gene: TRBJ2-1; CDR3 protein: CASSPSDGREQFF; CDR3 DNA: TGTGCCAGCTCACCCTCTGACGGAAGGGAGCAGTTCTTC
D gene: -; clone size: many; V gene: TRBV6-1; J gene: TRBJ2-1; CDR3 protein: CASDRYTGSYNEQFF; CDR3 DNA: TGTGCCAGCGACAGGTATACGGGTTCCTACAATGAGCAGTTCTTC
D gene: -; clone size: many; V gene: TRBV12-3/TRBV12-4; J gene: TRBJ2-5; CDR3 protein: CASSLPSGEETQYF; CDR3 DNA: TGTGCCAGCAGTTTGCCCAGCGGAGAAGAGACCCAGTACTTC
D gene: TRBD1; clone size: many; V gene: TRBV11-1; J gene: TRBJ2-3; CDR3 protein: CASSTRTGGDTQYF; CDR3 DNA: TGTGCCAGCAGCACCAGGACAGGTGGGGATACGCAGTATTTT
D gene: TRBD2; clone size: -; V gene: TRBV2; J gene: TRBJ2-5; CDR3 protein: CASSGLAGYQETQYF; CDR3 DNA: TGTGCCAGCAGTGGACTAGCGGGTTACCAAGAGACCCAGTACTTC
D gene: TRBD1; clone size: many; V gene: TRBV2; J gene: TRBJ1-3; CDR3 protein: CASRYSLGTEVRGNTIYF; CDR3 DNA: TGTGCCAGCAGATACAGCCTTGGGACAGAAGTACGAGGAAACACCATATATTTT
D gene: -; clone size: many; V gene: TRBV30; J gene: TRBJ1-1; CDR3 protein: CAWSVGVGNFAFF; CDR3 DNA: TGTGCCTGGAGTGTCGGGGTAGGGAACTTTGCTTTCTTT
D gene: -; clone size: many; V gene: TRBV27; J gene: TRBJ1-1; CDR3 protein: CASSLYAVASYTEAFF; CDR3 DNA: TGTGCCAGCAGTTTATATGCCGTAGCTTCTTACACTGAAGCTTTCTTT
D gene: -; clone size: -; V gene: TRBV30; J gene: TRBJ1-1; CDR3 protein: CAWGAQRTEAFF; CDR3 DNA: TGTGCCTGGGGGGCCCAGCGGACTGAAGCTTTCTTT
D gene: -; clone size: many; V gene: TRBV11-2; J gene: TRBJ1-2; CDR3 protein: CASSLVRLTYGYTF; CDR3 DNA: TGTGCCAGCAGCTTAGTACGCCTTACCTATGGCTACACCTTC
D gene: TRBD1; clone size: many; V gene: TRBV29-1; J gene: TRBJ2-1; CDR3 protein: CSVDGEPGTGSYNEQFF; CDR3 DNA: TGCAGCGTTGACGGGGAACCGGGGACAGGGAGCTACAATGAGCAGTTCTTC
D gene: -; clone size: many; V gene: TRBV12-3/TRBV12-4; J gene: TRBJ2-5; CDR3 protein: CASSLAGGQQETQYF; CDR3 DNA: TGTGCCAGCAGTTTAGCGGGGGGCCAGCAAGAGACCCAGTACTTC
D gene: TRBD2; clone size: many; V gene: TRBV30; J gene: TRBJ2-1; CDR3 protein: CAWTRPVGLAGDEQFF; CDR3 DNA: TGTGCCTGGACCCGCCCGGTTGGGCTAGCGGGAGATGAGCAGTTCTTC
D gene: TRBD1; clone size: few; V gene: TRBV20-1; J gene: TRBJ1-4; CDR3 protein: CSADPGGANEKLFF; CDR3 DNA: TGCAGTGCAGACCCAGGGGGAGCTAATGAAAAACTGTTTTTT
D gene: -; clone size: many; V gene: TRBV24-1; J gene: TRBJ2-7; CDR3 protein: CATSDRGGEQYF; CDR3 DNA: TGTGCCACCAGTGATAGAGGGGGCGAGCAGTACTTC
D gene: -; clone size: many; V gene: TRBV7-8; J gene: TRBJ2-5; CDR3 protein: CASSRGRTQETQYF; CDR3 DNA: TGTGCCAGCAGCCGGGGACGGACACAAGAGACCCAGTACTTC
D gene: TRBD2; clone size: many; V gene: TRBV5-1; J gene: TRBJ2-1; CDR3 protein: CASSLAGTSGSYNEQFF; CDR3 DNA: TGCGCCAGCAGCTTGGCGGGGACTAGCGGTTCCTACAATGAGCAGTTCTTC
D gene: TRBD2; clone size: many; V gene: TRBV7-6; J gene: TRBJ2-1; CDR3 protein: CASRPSSGTSGYNEQFF; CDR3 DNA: TGTGCCAGCAGACCCTCCTCCGGGACTAGCGGATACAATGAGCAGTTCTTC
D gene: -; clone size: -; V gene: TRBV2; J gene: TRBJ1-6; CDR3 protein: CASAPAGHNSPLHF; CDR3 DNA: TGTGCCAGCGCCCCCGCAGGGCATAATTCACCCCTCCACTTT
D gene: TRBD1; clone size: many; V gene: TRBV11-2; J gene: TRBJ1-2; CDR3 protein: CASAPGQNYGYTF; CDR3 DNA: TGTGCCAGCGCTCCGGGACAGAACTATGGCTACACCTTC
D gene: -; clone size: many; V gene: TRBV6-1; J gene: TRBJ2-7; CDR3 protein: CASTLGSPSYEQYF; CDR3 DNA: TGTGCCAGCACTTTAGGATCCCCATCCTACGAGCAGTACTTC
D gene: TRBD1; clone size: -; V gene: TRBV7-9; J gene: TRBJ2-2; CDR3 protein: CASSAWTGNQHGELFF; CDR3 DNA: TGTGCCAGCAGCGCGTGGACAGGGAATCAACACGGGGAGCTGTTTTTT
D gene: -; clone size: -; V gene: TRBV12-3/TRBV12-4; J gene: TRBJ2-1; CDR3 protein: CATHLDGEQFF; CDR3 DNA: TGTGCCACCCATTTGGACGGTGAGCAGTTCTTC
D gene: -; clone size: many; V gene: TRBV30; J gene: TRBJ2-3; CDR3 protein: CAWILHSADTQYF; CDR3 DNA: TGTGCCTGGATCCTCCACTCGGCAGATACGCAGTATTTT
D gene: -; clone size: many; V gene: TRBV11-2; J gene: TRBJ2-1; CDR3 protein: CASSYTLRRMDEQFF; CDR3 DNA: TGTGCCAGCAGCTACACTCTGAGGAGAATGGATGAGCAGTTCTTC
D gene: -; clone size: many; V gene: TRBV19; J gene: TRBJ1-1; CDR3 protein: CASSTAANTEAFF; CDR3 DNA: TGTGCCAGTAGTACGGCAGCGAACACTGAAGCTTTCTTT
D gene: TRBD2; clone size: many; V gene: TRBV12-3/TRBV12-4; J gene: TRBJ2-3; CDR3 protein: CASSKLAGTDTQYF; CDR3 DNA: TGTGCCAGCAGTAAACTAGCGGGCACAGATACGCAGTATTTT
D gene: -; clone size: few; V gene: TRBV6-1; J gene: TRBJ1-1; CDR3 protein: CASRNGTGNTEAFF; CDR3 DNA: TGTGCCAGCAGAAACGGGACGGGAAACACTGAAGCTTTCTTT
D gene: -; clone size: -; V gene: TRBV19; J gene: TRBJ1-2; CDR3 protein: CASSIDNRNYGYTF; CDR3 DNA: TGTGCCAGTAGTATAGATAACAGGAACTATGGCTACACCTTC
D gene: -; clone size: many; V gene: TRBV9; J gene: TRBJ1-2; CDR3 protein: CASVDGTNYGYTF; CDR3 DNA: TGTGCCAGCGTGGACGGAACGAACTATGGCTACACCTTC
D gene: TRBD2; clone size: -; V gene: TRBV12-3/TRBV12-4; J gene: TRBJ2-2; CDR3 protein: CASSLTSGRRGTGELFF; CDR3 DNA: TGTGCCAGCAGTCTGACTAGCGGGAGACGTGGGACCGGGGAGCTGTTTTTT
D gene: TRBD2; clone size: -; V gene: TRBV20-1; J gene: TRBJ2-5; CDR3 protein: CSARDGAGASGGQETQYF; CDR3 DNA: TGCAGTGCTAGAGATGGTGCCGGAGCTAGCGGGGGCCAGGAGACCCAGTACTTC
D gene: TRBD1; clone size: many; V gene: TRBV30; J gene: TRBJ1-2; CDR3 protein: CACLTGLNYGYTF; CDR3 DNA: TGTGCCTGCCTGACAGGGTTAAACTATGGCTACACCTTC
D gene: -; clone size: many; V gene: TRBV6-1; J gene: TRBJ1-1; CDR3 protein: CASSYTSRENTEAFF; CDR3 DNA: TGTGCCAGCAGTTACACCTCCCGGGAGAACACTGAAGCTTTCTTT
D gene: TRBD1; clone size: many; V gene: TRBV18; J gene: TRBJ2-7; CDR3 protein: CASSPQTGSGEQYF; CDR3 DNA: TGTGCCAGCTCACCTCAGACAGGGTCCGGCGAGCAGTACTTC
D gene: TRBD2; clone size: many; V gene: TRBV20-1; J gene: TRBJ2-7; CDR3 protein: CSARATSASSYEQYF; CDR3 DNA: TGCAGTGCTAGAGCCACTAGCGCCTCCTCCTACGAGCAGTACTTC
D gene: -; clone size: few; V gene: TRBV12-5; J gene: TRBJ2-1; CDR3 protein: CASGLRTSYNEQFF; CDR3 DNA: TGTGCTAGTGGTTTGCGGACAAGCTACAATGAGCAGTTCTTC
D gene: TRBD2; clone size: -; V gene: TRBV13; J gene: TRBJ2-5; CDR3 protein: CASSLVLLAGATQETQYF; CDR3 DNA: TGTGCCAGCAGCTTAGTTCTCCTAGCGGGAGCTACCCAAGAGACCCAGTACTTC
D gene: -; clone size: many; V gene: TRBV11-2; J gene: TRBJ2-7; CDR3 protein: CASSLNRVGYEQYF; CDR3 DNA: TGTGCCAGCAGCTTGAACAGGGTGGGCTACGAGCAGTACTTC
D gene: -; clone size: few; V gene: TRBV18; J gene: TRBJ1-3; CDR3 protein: CASSLSMGASGNTIYF; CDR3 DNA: TGTGCCAGCTCACTCTCCATGGGGGCCTCTGGAAACACCATATATTTT
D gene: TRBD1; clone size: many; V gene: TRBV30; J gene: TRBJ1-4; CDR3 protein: CAWSADRGDEKLFF; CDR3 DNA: TGTGCCTGGAGCGCGGACAGGGGGGACGAAAAACTGTTTTTT
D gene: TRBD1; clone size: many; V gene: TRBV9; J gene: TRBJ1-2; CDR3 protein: CASSYSGQENYGYTF; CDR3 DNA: TGTGCCAGCAGCTATTCGGGACAGGAGAACTATGGCTACACCTTC
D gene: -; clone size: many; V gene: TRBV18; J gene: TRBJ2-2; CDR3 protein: CASSPPAATGELFF; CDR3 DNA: TGTGCCAGCTCACCACCGGCGGCGACCGGGGAGCTGTTTTTT
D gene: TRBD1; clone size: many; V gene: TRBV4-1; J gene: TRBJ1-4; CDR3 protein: CASHSGQGSEKLFF; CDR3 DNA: TGCGCCAGCCACTCCGGACAGGGAAGTGAAAAACTGTTTTTT
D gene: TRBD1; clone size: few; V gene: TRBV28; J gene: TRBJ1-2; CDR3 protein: CASRGGTGYGYTF; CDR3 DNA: TGTGCCAGCAGGGGAGGGACAGGCTATGGCTACACCTTC
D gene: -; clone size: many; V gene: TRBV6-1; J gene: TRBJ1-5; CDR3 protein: CASRTGPYQPQHF; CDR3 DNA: TGTGCCAGCAGGACAGGTCCTTATCAGCCCCAGCATTTT
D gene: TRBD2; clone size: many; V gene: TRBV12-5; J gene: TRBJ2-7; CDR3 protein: CASGGTSATYEQYF; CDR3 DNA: TGTGCTAGTGGCGGGACTAGCGCAACCTACGAGCAGTACTTC
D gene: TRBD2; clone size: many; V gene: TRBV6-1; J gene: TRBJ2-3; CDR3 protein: CASSRPGEGTQYF; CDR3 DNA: TGTGCCAGCAGTCGACCGGGGGAGGGTACGCAGTATTTT
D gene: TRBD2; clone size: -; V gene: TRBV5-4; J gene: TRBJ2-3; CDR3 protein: CASSLGVAGDLTDTQYF; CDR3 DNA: TGTGCCAGCAGCTTGGGGGTAGCGGGAGATCTCACAGATACGCAGTATTTT
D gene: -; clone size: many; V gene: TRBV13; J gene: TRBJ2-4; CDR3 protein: CASGFGSVAKNIQYF; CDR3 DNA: TGTGCCAGCGGGTTCGGCTCGGTGGCCAAAAACATTCAGTACTTC
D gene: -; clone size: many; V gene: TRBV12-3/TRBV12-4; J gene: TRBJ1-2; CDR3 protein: CASSFGAGRGGYTF; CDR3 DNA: TGTGCCAGCAGTTTCGGCGCAGGGCGGGGTGGCTACACCTTC
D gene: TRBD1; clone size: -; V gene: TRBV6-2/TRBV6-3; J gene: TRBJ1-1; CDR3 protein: CASSYDQRTGENTEAFF; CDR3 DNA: TGTGCCAGCAGTTATGACCAGAGGACAGGAGAGAACACTGAAGCTTTCTTT